This record concerns one T cell receptor (beta chain) sequence. Antigen: not known. The sample originates from a study of shared clonotypes between healthy human individuals. General observations from the study: Incompleteness in sorted-subset sequencing, despite large depth, was shown by rarefaction.

The CDR3 length is 14 residues. V lost 2 bases and J lost 6, with 12 bases in between. From germline, CDR1 is SGHAT and CDR2 FQNNGV. TCRdb's copy holds only in-frame clones and misses some; the assay was immunoSEQ multiplex PCR. Found here are 2 million to 3 million clones, more than 85% of them singletons; the top ten hold about 0.38%. The sequencing sample was made of naive CD4+ T cells from PBMCs. Subset noted: CD45RA+ positively selected. J is TRBJ2-3 and V is TRBV11-2; weak D call: TRBD1 (5 bases). The sequence derives from a man between 18 and 29 years old in good health. Some clones in this sample may be carry-over from other donors' samples. The CDR3 nucleotides are TGTGCCAGCAGCTTACCTCAGGGTGTGGATACGCAGTATTTT. Encoded protein: CASSLPQGVDTQYF.